The rows below give T cell receptor beta chains drawn from one sample of a study of OX40 agonist ivuxolimab in advanced cancers. Clones were read by immunoSEQ multiplex PCR, and TCRdb kept only the in-frame ones, dropping some. The table shows roughly 58,000 clones, with around 90% occurring only once. This material consisted of CD4+ or CD8+ T cells sorted from blood, taken in a trial of the OX40 agonist ivuxolimab. The receptors shown here come from an adult with an advanced solid tumor such as melanoma, head and neck, liver or kidney cancer. Both conserved end residues are part of each CDR3. The D gene is left open where the match is weak.

CDR3aa	v_gene	j_gene	d_gene	len
CASSLRTGGFEQYF	TRBV11-2	TRBJ2-7	TRBD1	14
CASSRNGNTEAFF	TRBV7-3	TRBJ1-1	NA	13
CASSLGQAFEKLFF	TRBV5-1	TRBJ1-4	NA	14
CASSLRDGGEQFF	TRBV7-7	TRBJ2-1	NA	13
CASSLEPSGGPHEQYF	TRBV5-1	TRBJ2-7	TRBD2	16
CASMDSLNTEAFF	TRBV27	TRBJ1-1	NA	13
CASSEFRTGRQPQHF	TRBV6-1	TRBJ1-5	TRBD1	15
CSVAGPGGTDTQYF	TRBV29-1	TRBJ2-3	NA	14
CASSPPGGAPYF	TRBV18	TRBJ2-7	NA	12
CASSLGQGYNSPLHF	TRBV5-6	TRBJ1-6	TRBD1	15
CASSRGGVGQPQHF	TRBV6-5	TRBJ1-5	NA	14
CASSRRGDRTDTQYF	TRBV7-8	TRBJ2-3	NA	15
CAISDTKTSTDTQYF	TRBV10-3	TRBJ2-3	NA	15
CASSLSHLSNQPQHF	TRBV7-9	TRBJ1-5	NA	15
CASSTTEVGPYGYTF	TRBV2	TRBJ1-2	NA	15
CASSSGQQSGNTIYF	TRBV18	TRBJ1-3	NA	15
CASSLLLAADYNEQFF	TRBV2	TRBJ2-1	TRBD2	16
CASSPGGQPYEQYF	TRBV5-8	TRBJ2-7	TRBD1	14
CASSLAETQYF	TRBV5-1	TRBJ2-5	NA	11
CASSSRGGVDEQFF	TRBV19	TRBJ2-1	NA	14
CASSARPGQPTDTDTQYF	TRBV9	TRBJ2-3	TRBD1	18
CASSDLASGRRYEQFF	TRBV2	TRBJ2-1	TRBD2	16
CASRIETGPYEQYF	TRBV18	TRBJ2-7	TRBD1	14
CASSSDIYNEQFF	TRBV27	TRBJ2-1	NA	13
CASSQEGATDTQYF	TRBV4-1	TRBJ2-3	NA	14
CASSPLGLAGGETQYF	TRBV5-1	TRBJ2-5	TRBD2	16
CASTPGSGTISSYNEQFF	TRBV9	TRBJ2-1	TRBD2	18
CASSSAGAGHNEQFF	TRBV4-1	TRBJ2-1	TRBD2	15
CASSYPRAGQPYEQYF	TRBV5-1	TRBJ2-7	NA	16
CASSLAGTGGDEQFF	TRBV5-1	TRBJ2-1	TRBD1	15
CASSLDYEQYF	TRBV5-1	NA	NA	11
CTISETGESPLHF	TRBV29-1	TRBJ1-6	TRBD1	13
CASSFTGGEETQYF	TRBV7-3	TRBJ2-5	TRBD1	14
CASRRHGGANYGYTF	TRBV28	TRBJ1-2	NA	15
CATQGSGANVLTF	TRBV6-1	TRBJ2-6	NA	13
CASSPASVGPHSNQPQHF	TRBV18	TRBJ1-5	NA	18
CASRRQPGRGEKLFF	TRBV6-5	TRBJ1-4	NA	15
CASSPTGTQRQETQYF	TRBV5-1	TRBJ2-5	NA	16
CASSDRSGQPQHF	TRBV6-1	TRBJ1-5	NA	13
CASKEGRNQPQHF	TRBV2	TRBJ1-5	NA	13
CASSLESGVDTEAFF	TRBV5-1	TRBJ1-1	NA	15
CASSLRGTSGKNEQFF	TRBV27	TRBJ2-1	TRBD2	16
CAWREEEGQGANYGYTF	TRBV30	TRBJ1-2	TRBD1	17
CASSFDNHYEQYF	TRBV5-5	TRBJ2-7	NA	13
CASSLGQMNTEAFF	TRBV7-9	TRBJ1-1	NA	14
CASSFMDRAQETQYF	TRBV18	TRBJ2-5	TRBD1	15